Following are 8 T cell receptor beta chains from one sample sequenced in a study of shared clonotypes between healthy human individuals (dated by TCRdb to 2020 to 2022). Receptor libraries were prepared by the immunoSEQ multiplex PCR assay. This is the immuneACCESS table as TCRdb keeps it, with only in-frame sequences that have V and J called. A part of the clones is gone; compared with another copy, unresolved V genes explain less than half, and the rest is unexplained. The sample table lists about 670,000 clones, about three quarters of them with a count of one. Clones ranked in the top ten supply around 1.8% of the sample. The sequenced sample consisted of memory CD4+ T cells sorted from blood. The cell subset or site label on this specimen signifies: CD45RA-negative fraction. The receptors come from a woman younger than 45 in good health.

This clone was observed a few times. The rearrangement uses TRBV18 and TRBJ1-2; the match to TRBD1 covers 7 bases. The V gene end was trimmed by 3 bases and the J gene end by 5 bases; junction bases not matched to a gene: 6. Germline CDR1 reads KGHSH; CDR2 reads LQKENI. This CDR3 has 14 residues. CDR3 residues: CASSPPDREYGYTF. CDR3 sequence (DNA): TGTGCCAGCTCACCGCCCGACAGGGAATATGGCTACACCTTC.

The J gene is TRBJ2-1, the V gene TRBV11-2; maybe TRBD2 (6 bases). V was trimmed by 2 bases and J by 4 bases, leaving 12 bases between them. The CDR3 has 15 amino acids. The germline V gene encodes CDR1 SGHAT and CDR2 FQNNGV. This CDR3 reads CASSLTGAVYNEQFF. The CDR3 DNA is TGTGCCAGCAGCTTAACGGGAGCCGTTTACAATGAGCAGTTCTTC.

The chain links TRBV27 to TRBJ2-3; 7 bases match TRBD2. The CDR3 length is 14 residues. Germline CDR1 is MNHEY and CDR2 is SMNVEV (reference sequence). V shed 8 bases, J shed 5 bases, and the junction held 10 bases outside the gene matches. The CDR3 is CASRRAGVKDTQYF. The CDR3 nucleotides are TGTGCCAGCCGCAGGGCGGGAGTGAAAGATACGCAGTATTTT.

In DNA, the CDR3 is TGTGCCAGCAGCTCTCAGGGGATGGACGAAAAACTGTTTTTT. Amino acid sequence: CASSSQGMDEKLFF. The chain combines TRBV5-4 with TRBJ1-4; D perhaps matches TRBD1 (6 bases). Germline CDR1 is SGHNT and CDR2 is YYREEE (reference sequence). V was clipped by 3 bases and J by 8 bases, with 14 bases between them. The CDR3 length is 14 residues.

This CDR3 is CASSYETGGEAFF. The CDR3 nucleotides read TGTGCCAGCAGTTATGAGACAGGGGGTGAAGCTTTCTTT. The chain links TRBV6-5 to TRBJ1-1; 9 nucleotides line up with TRBD1. The CDR3 length is 13 residues. The trim removed 3 bases at V and 7 bases at J, leaving 3 bases unmatched. Germline CDR1 MNHEY, CDR2 SVGAGI.

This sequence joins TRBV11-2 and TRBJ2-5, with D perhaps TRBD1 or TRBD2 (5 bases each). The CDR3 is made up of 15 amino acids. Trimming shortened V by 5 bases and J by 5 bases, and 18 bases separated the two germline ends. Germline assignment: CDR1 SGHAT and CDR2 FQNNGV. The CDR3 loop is CASSPGTPKFETQYF. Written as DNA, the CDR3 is TGTGCCAGCAGCCCCGGGACCCCGAAATTTGAGACCCAGTACTTC.

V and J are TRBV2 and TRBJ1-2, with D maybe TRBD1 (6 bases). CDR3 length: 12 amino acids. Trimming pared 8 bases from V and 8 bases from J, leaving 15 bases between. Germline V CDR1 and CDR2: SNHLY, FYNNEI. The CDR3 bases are TGTGCCAGCGTACAGGGATCTAGGGGCTACACCTTC. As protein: CASVQGSRGYTF.

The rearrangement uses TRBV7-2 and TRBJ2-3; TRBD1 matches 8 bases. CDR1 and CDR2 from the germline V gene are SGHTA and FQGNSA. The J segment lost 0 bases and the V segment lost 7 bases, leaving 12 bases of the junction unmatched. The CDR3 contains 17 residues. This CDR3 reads CASTSRTGSGSTDTQYF. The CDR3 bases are TGTGCCAGCACTTCCAGGACAGGGTCCGGTAGCACAGATACGCAGTATTTT. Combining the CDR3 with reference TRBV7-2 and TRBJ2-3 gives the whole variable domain GAGVSQSPSNKVTEKGKDVELRCDPISGHTALYWYRQSLGQGLEFLIYFQGNSAPDKSGLPSDRFSAERTGGSVSTLTIQRTQQEDSAVYLCASTSRTGSGSTDTQYFGPGTRLTVL.